This T cell receptor beta chain came from a study of shared clonotypes between healthy human individuals. General study findings and limits: Donors were few, which limited the genetic and exposure-history diversity represented.

The assay used deep level. Repertoires were generated with immunoSEQ multiplex PCR, while TCRdb's copy carries only in-frame clones and drops some. There are 400,000 or so clones in the sample; 96% occur only once, and approximately 0.32% lies in the top ten. Germline V lookup: CDR1 SGHTA, CDR2 FQGNSA. V was pared by 3 bases and J by 1 base, with 16 bases between. The CDR3 is made up of 16 amino acids. A remark on this clone: Its target is not known. Other DNA variants within this sample encode the same CDR3.

The sequence was obtained from a man between 25 and 39 years old in good health. Sequencing was done on a sample of memory CD8+ T cells sorted from blood. Subset reported: CD45RO+ cells pooled with CCR7-negative TemRA cells. The J gene is TRBJ2-7, the V gene TRBV7-2; D may be TRBD2 (6 bases). CDR3 in DNA: TGTGCCAGCAGCTTCGGCCGTGGCGGGGCTTCCTACGAGCAGTACTTC. It codes for CASSFGRGGASYEQYF.